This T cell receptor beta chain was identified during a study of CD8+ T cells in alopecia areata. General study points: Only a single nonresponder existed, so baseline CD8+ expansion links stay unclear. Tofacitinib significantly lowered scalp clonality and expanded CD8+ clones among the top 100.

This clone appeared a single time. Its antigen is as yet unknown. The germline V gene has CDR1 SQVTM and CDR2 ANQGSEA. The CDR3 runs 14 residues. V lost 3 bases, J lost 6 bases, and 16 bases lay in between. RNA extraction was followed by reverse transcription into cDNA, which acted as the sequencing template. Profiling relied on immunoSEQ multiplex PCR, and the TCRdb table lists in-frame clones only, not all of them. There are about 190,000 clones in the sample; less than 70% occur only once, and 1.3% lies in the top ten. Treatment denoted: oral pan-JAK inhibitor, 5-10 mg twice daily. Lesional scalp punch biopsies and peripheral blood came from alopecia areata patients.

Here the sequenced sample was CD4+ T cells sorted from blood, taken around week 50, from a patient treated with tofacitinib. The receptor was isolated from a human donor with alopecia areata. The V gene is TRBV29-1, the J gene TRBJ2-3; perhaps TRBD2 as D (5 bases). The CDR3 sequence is CSVDKLGHQDTQYF. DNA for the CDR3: TGCAGCGTTGATAAACTAGGGCATCAGGATACGCAGTATTTT.